This record covers a single TCR beta chain. The assay was immunoSEQ multiplex PCR, and TCRdb's table has in-frame clones only and misses some. The top ten clones hold more than 0.085% of a sample with around 610,000 clones, 90% to 97% of them seen once. The sample belongs to a study of shared clonotypes between healthy human individuals. Terminally differentiated effector memory CD45RA+ cells were excluded from the naive CD8 cells, which were CD45RO-negative and positively selected for CCR7. The study drew its donors from healthy HIV-negative adults without recent acute infections or vaccinations. With V trimmed by 6 bases and J by 5 bases, 10 bases remained unmatched. Germline values: CDR1 MDHEN, CDR2 SYDVKM. The CDR3 runs 17 residues.

The clonotype was recovered from a woman aged 30 to 39 in good health. The chain is built from TRBV28 and TRBJ2-5, with 15 nucleotides matching TRBD2. The source material was naive CD8+ T cells sorted from blood. CDR3 loop: CASSLRTSGRALETQYF. The CDR3 region has the DNA TGTGCCAGCAGCCTACGGACTAGCGGGAGGGCTTTGGAGACCCAGTACTTC.